This T cell receptor beta chain was recovered during a study of control samples from healthy donors and cancer patients. Trimming removed 6 bases at V and 2 bases at J, with 17 bases between. CDR1 and CDR2 (germline): SQVTM, ANQGSEA. The CDR3 has 14 residues. Data came from immunoSEQ multiplex PCR; TCRdb stores just in-frame clones and leaves some out. The table includes about 60,000 clones, approximately 90% detected once. The sequencing input was PBMCs. The TCR was taken from a woman aged 50 to 65 with colorectal cancer. This chain links TRBV29-1 with TRBJ2-7; D is unclear. The CDR3 protein is CSVASRRTTYEQYF. The CDR3 region has the DNA TGCAGCGTGGCCTCCCGCAGAACAACCTACGAGCAGTACTTC.